Below, one T cell receptor beta chain is given with its context. Antigen specificity is unknown. This record comes from a study of OX40 agonist ivuxolimab in advanced cancers. Clones were sequenced by immunoSEQ multiplex PCR, and TCRdb holds only the in-frame ones, with some missing. The sample has tens of thousands of clones; 85% to 95% are singletons. Whole-study results and caveats: At 0.1 to 3.0 mg/kg, CD4+ and CD8+ blood T cells expanded clonally by week 6.

This sample comprised CD4+ or CD8+ T cells sorted from blood, obtained in a trial of the OX40 agonist ivuxolimab. This clonotype was obtained from an adult with an advanced solid tumor such as melanoma, head and neck, liver or kidney cancer.

The CDR3 nucleotides are TGCAGCGTTCTCGAAATAAACTATGGCTACACCTTC. Residues: CSVLEINYGYTF. This rearrangement joins TRBV29-1 to TRBJ1-2; D not resolved. This CDR3 comprises 12 residues. Trimming took 5 bases from V and 2 from J, leaving 9 bases between them. Germline loops: CDR1 SQVTM, CDR2 ANQGSEA.